This T cell receptor (beta chain) was profiled in a study of T cell responses to AZD1222 COVID-19 vaccine. Study observations and caveats: Close to half of all spike-specific TCRs reportedly target regions of the variants that are unmutated.

Second-dose recipients at about 4 or about 12 weeks were treated as one pooled group. There are 16 residues in the CDR3. Per the germline V gene, CDR1 is SQVTM and CDR2 is ANQGSEA. The V end was cut by 4 bases, the J end by 4 bases, with 22 bases between. Using immunoSEQ multiplex PCR, the repertoire was profiled, and TCRdb retains in-frame clones only, with some absent. The sample yields 140,000 or so clones, roughly 93% seen once. Concerning this clone itself: The antigen is unknown.

The starting material was peripheral blood, obtained 28 days after the second AZD1222 dose. This receptor was obtained from an adult who received the AZD1222 COVID-19 vaccine. The rearrangement uses TRBV29-1 and TRBJ2-5; the D gene is possibly TRBD1 (6 bases). The CDR3 nucleotides read TGCAGCGTTGTTTCCCGAGACAGGCACACTACAGAGACCCAGTACTTC. It translates to CSVVSRDRHTTETQYF. The full variable domain, with the rest looked up from reference TRBV29-1 and TRBJ2-5, is SAVISQKPSRDICQRGTSLTIQCQVDSQVTMMFWYRQQPGQSLTLIATANQGSEATYESGFVIDKFPISRPNLTFSTLTVSNMSPEDSSIYLCSVVSRDRHTTETQYFGPGTRLLVL.